This T cell receptor (beta chain) comes out of a study of sequential checkpoint blockade in melanoma. As for the study in general: Arm A got nivolumab then ipilimumab; arm B the reverse, 1:1. Maintenance nivolumab came after either treatment sequence.

The treatment: randomized to nivolumab then ipilimumab (arm A) or the reverse (arm B). None of the patients previously received DNA-damaging chemotherapy. PBMC sorting kept live CD3+CD8+ cells without CD19 or CD56. This clone is medium-sized by share. Profiled with immunoSEQ multiplex PCR; TCRdb holds only in-frame clones, not every one. Of 30,000 to 35,000 clones in the sample, 82% are singletons; the top ten hold about 20%. Per germline, CDR1 LNHDA and CDR2 SQIVND (reference sequence). The CDR3 has 14 amino acids. With V trimmed by 10 bases and J by 4 bases, 6 bases remained unmatched. The gene calls are TRBV19 and TRBJ2-3; 12 positions agree with TRBD2. The sequence came from a human donor with melanoma. The starting material was CD8+ T cells sorted from blood (inferred from file names), obtained from a patient given nivolumab and ipilimumab in sequence. CDR3 sequence (DNA): TGTGCCACCGCTAGCGGGAGGGATGCAGATACGCAGTATTTT. Protein product: CATASGRDADTQYF.